These 27 T cell receptor beta chains were all obtained from the same sample, sequenced in a study of blood T cell repertoires in COVID-19 (TCRdb year 2020). Library preparation was by the immunoSEQ multiplex PCR assay. TCRdb provides this immuneACCESS table in a form limited to in-frame rearrangements. Some clones are lacking; in checked studies, under half of them reflect an unresolved V gene, and why the rest are absent is not known. The sample includes 87,000 or so clones, with 75% to 90% observed a single time. The ten largest clones take up about 3% of the sample. The sample consisted of peripheral blood. The receptor source for this set is a woman between 50 and 59 years old with active or convalescent COVID-19.

The J gene is TRBJ2-7, the V gene TRBV5-1; possibly TRBD2 for D (5 bases). Per germline, CDR1 SGHRS and CDR2 YFSETQ. The CDR3 length is 13 residues. V dropped 6 bases and J dropped 5 bases, with 15 bases sitting between them. This chain's CDR3 is CASNEEGWHEQYF. CDR3 DNA sequence: TGCGCCAGCAACGAAGAGGGTTGGCACGAGCAGTACTTC.

The chain recombines TRBV6-5 with TRBJ2-1; D unresolved. The germline V gene has CDR1 MNHEY and CDR2 SVGAGI. This CDR3 region has 15 residues. The V end was cut by 4 bases, the J end by 6 bases, with 16 bases between. The CDR3 DNA sequence: TGTGCCAGCAGTTCCTCAGTAGCCAACCCCAATGAGCAGTTCTTC. Encoded protein: CASSSSVANPNEQFF.

This chain connects TRBV6-5 to TRBJ1-2, with 9 bases aligning to TRBD1. Germline assignment: CDR1 MNHEY and CDR2 SVGAGI. This CDR3 spans 15 amino acids. V was pared by 6 bases and J by 5 bases, with 10 bases of the junction left unmatched. The CDR3 spells CASSSRDRARYGYTF. As DNA, the CDR3 is TGTGCCAGCAGCTCCCGGGACAGGGCACGATATGGCTACACCTTC.

The V call is TRBV13, the J call TRBJ2-5; 10 positions match TRBD1. Germline values: CDR1 PRHDT, CDR2 FYEKMQ (reference sequence). The J segment lost 5 bases and the V segment lost 8 bases, leaving 8 bases of the junction unmatched. This CDR3 contains 14 residues. This CDR3 is CASSDRGLVETQYF. The CDR3 DNA is TGTGCCAGCTCCGACAGGGGGCTAGTGGAGACCCAGTACTTC.

The chain uses TRBV19 and TRBJ2-5, with TRBD1 matching over 10 bases. The germline gives CDR1 LNHDA, CDR2 SQIVND (reference sequence). This CDR3 is 13 amino acids long. Trimming took 10 bases from V and 2 from J; bases not matched to a gene: 4. The DNA of the CDR3 is TGTGCCACCCGGGACAGGGGACAAGAGACCCAGTACTTC. This gives the protein CATRDRGQETQYF.

This clone occurred once. The chain carries TRBV5-1 and TRBJ1-1; D unresolved. The CDR3 is 15 residues long. Germline V gene lookup returns CDR1 SGHRS and CDR2 YFSETQ. The V end was cut by 4 bases, the J end by 1 base, with 14 bases between. The CDR3 here is CASSIGRLSNTEAFF. The CDR3 DNA reads as TGCGCCAGCAGCATTGGCAGACTATCGAACACTGAAGCTTTCTTT.

V is TRBV7-2 and J is TRBJ2-1; 10 bases agree with TRBD2. CDR3 length: 12 amino acids. The J segment lost 6 bases and the V segment lost 9 bases, leaving 2 bases of the junction unmatched. Germline CDR1 is SGHTA and CDR2 is FQGNSA. CDR3 DNA sequence: TGTGCCAGTCGACTAGCGGGCAATGAGCAGTTCTTC. Amino acid sequence: CASRLAGNEQFF.

V gene TRBV27 combines with J gene TRBJ1-1; D possibly corresponds to TRBD1 (6 bases). Germline values: CDR1 MNHEY, CDR2 SMNVEV (reference sequence). The CDR3 runs 15 residues. V was pared by 0 bases and J by 4 bases, with 12 bases between. This CDR3 is CASSLSAGVFTEAFF. The CDR3 coding sequence is TGTGCCAGCAGTTTATCAGCAGGGGTATTCACTGAAGCTTTCTTT.

This clone was counted a few times. The CDR3: CASSESSGGPYNEQFF. As DNA, the CDR3 is TGTGCCAGCAGCGAATCGAGCGGGGGGCCGTACAATGAGCAGTTCTTC. The rearrangement links TRBV9 to TRBJ2-1; 9 bases are shared with TRBD2. With V trimmed by 3 bases and J by 4 bases, 8 bases remained unmatched. CDR3 size: 16 residues. Germline loops: CDR1 SGDLS, CDR2 YYNGEE.

The chain uses TRBV4-3 and TRBJ1-1; TRBD1 agrees at 7 bases. This CDR3 comprises 15 residues. Germline loops: CDR1 LGHNA, CDR2 YSLEER. The J segment lost 4 bases and the V segment lost 4 bases, leaving 9 bases of the junction unmatched. This chain's CDR3 is CASSRNEGGGTEAFF. CDR3 DNA: TGCGCCAGCAGCCGAAACGAAGGGGGCGGCACTGAAGCTTTCTTT.

This rearrangement joins TRBV15 to TRBJ1-2; TRBD1 agrees at 10 bases. Per the germline V gene, CDR1 is LNHNV and CDR2 is YYDKDF (reference sequence). CDR3 size: 17 residues. Trimming at V came to 2 bases and at J to 1 base, leaving 7 bases not matched to a gene. The chain's CDR3 is CATSRSTGGRINYGYTF. The DNA for the CDR3 is TGTGCCACCAGCAGATCGACAGGGGGCAGAATTAACTATGGCTACACCTTC.

In regard to this clone: At one of its ends the junction is not consistent with the germline gene, which may arise from a read error. The chain joins TRBV3-1 (or the pseudogene TRBV3-2) to TRBJ1-5; 7 bases line up with TRBD1. This CDR3 is built from 15 residues. Germline CDR1 is LGHDT and CDR2 is YNNKEL (reference sequence). Here the CDR3 reads CASSQGQGVNRPQHF. CDR3 in DNA: TGTGCCAGCAGCCAAGGACAGGGTGTAAATCGGCCCCAGCATTTT.

This chain uses TRBV2 with TRBJ2-2; perhaps TRBD2 as D (5 bases). The V gene lost 7 bases and the J gene lost 4 bases, with 16 bases spanning the gap. The CDR3 runs to 15 residues. Looked up from germline, CDR1 is SNHLY and CDR2 is FYNNEI. The CDR3 here is CASKEDNFGTGELFF. Written as DNA, the CDR3 is TGTGCCAGCAAGGAGGATAATTTCGGCACCGGGGAGCTGTTTTTT.

This clone appeared once. The V gene is TRBV2, the J gene TRBJ1-6, with 11 nucleotides matching TRBD1. The germline V gene has CDR1 SNHLY and CDR2 FYNNEI. V was clipped by 6 bases and J by 10 bases; unmatched bases: 5. The CDR3 spans 14 residues. The CDR3 nucleotides are TGTGCCAGCAGACTGGACAGGGGGCGATCACCCCTCCACTTT. Residues: CASRLDRGRSPLHF.

The V call is TRBV29-1, the J call TRBJ1-2, with 8 bases that match TRBD1. Germline V gene data show CDR1 as SQVTM and CDR2 as ANQGSEA. The CDR3 runs 14 residues. V was pared by 1 base and J by 4 bases, with 5 bases of the junction left unmatched. CDR3 protein: CSVEVGQGGYGYTF. CDR3 sequence (DNA): TGCAGCGTTGAAGTCGGACAGGGAGGCTATGGCTACACCTTC.

The V gene is TRBV19, the J gene TRBJ2-7; possible D gene TRBD1, 5 bases. Per germline, CDR1 LNHDA and CDR2 SQIVND (reference sequence). The V end lost 7 bases, the J end lost 7 bases, and 11 bases lay between the germline ends. The CDR3 has 11 amino acids. DNA of the CDR3: TGTGCCAGTATGCAGGGATGGGAGCAGTACTTC. Residues: CASMQGWEQYF.

CDR3 region: CASSHRDRQETQYF. CDR3 DNA sequence: TGTGCCAGCAGTCACCGGGACAGACAAGAGACCCAGTACTTC. V gene TRBV6-2 or TRBV6-3 combines with J gene TRBJ2-5, with TRBD1 matching over 7 bases. The junction had 5 bases not matched to a gene; V was cut back by 5 bases and J by 2 bases. The germline CDR1 and CDR2 sequences are MNHEY and SVGEGT. The length of the CDR3 is 14 residues.

The chain combines TRBV7-6 with TRBJ2-3; 8 bases are shared with TRBD2. Germline loops: CDR1 SGHVS, CDR2 FNYEAQ. CDR3 size: 16 residues. J lost 3 bases, V lost 5 bases, and 10 bases had no gene match. CDR3 sequence: CASSLTGPSGTDTQYF. Here the CDR3 DNA reads TGTGCCAGCAGCCTTACAGGGCCTAGCGGGACAGATACGCAGTATTTT.

In its sample, this clone is medium-sized. This same CDR3 is encoded by further DNA sequences in the sample. The rearrangement uses TRBV6-1 and TRBJ1-2, with D possibly TRBD1 on 5 matching bases. In germline, CDR1 is MNHNS, CDR2 SASEGT. The CDR3 totals 14 residues. V gave up 2 bases and J gave up 3 bases, with 10 bases separating them. The CDR3 DNA follows: TGTGCCAGCAGTGAACTGGGAGGGGACTATGGCTACACCTTC. Translated: CASSELGGDYGYTF.

The rearrangement joins TRBV19 to TRBJ2-3; D remains ambiguous. The CDR3 is 13 amino acids. Trimming stripped 1 base from V and 2 bases from J, with 4 bases between. CDR1 and CDR2 (germline): LNHDA, SQIVND (reference sequence). Here the CDR3 DNA reads TGTGCCAGTAGTATAGTCTACACAGATACGCAGTATTTT. Encoded protein: CASSIVYTDTQYF.

The chain has TRBV19 and TRBJ2-7, with TRBD2 matching over 8 bases. CDR1 is LNHDA and CDR2 is SQIVND in the germline V gene (reference sequence). This CDR3 contains 13 residues. V shed 4 bases, J shed 3 bases, and the junction held 2 bases outside the gene matches. The CDR3 bases are TGTGCCAGTAGTACGGGAGGGGGCTACGAGCAGTACTTC. This encodes CASSTGGGYEQYF.

The chain couples TRBV5-4 to TRBJ2-3; D might be TRBD2 (6 bases). CDR1 is SGHNT, CDR2 YYREEE, per germline (reference sequence). CDR3 size: 13 residues. Trimming cost V 1 base and J 5 bases, with 8 bases left between them. The CDR3 region is CASSLSGRDTQYF. The DNA for the CDR3 is TGTGCCAGCAGCTTGTCCGGGAGAGATACGCAGTATTTT.

This chain uses TRBV24-1 with TRBJ2-3, with 8 bases lining up with TRBD1. The CDR3 has 17 residues. CDR1 and CDR2 (germline): KGHDR, SFDVKD. Germline trimming cut 4 bases from V and 2 bases from J; bases unmatched to any gene: 10. CDR3 bases: TGTGCCACCAGTGAACCAGGGGGCTTCCTGTACACAGATACGCAGTATTTT. This translates into CATSEPGGFLYTDTQYF.

This chain joins TRBV18 and TRBJ2-2; D call uncertain. Looked up from germline, CDR1 is KGHSH and CDR2 is LQKENI. Trimming took off 0 bases at V and 1 base at J, with 6 bases between the two ends. The CDR3 runs 15 residues. CDR3 in DNA: TGTGCCAGCTCACCACCGAACAGGAACACCGGGGAGCTGTTTTTT. Protein sequence: CASSPPNRNTGELFF.

J is TRBJ1-1 and V is TRBV29-1; 8 bases line up with TRBD1. Germline V CDR1 and CDR2: SQVTM, ANQGSEA. The ends lost 7 bases at V and 5 bases at J; junction bases unmatched: 12. This CDR3 spans 14 amino acids. The CDR3 region has the DNA TGCAGCGCGCAGGGGGCGCTTTTAGGGACTGAAGCTTTCTTT. Translation: CSAQGALLGTEAFF.

There are many counts of this clone. This rearrangement joins TRBV6-6 to TRBJ2-2, with TRBD2 matching 8 bases. CDR1 and CDR2 from the germline V gene are MNHNY and SVGAGI (reference sequence). V gave up 5 bases and J gave up 3 bases; unmatched junction bases: 11. This CDR3 is built from 17 residues. The CDR3 nucleotides read TGTGCCAGCAGTCCCCGGGGGGGGTTTCCGTACACCGGGGAGCTGTTTTTT. Translating it yields CASSPRGGFPYTGELFF.

The chain recombines TRBV4-3 with TRBJ1-2; possible D gene TRBD1, 6 bases. This CDR3 has 18 amino acids. Looked up from germline, CDR1 is LGHNA and CDR2 is YSLEER. V was shortened by 0 bases and J by 1 base, with 18 bases between the two germline ends. The DNA for the CDR3 is TGCGCCAGCAGCCAAGATGGGGGCCCCGGGTTAGATAACTATGGCTACACCTTC. Translating it yields CASSQDGGPGLDNYGYTF.